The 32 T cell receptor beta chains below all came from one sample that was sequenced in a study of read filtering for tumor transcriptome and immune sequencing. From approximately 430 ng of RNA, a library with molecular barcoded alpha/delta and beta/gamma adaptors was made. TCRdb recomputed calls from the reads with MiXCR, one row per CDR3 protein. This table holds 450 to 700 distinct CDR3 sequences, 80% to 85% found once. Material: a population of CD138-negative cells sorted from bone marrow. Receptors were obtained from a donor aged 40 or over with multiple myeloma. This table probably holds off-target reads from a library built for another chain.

The CDR3 protein is CASSQEDRSSYEQYF. The CDR3 DNA reads TGCGCCAGCAGCCAAGAGGACAGGAGCTCCTACGAGCAGTACTTC. V is TRBV4-1 and J is TRBJ2-7, with 7 nucleotides matching TRBD1. This CDR3 contains 15 residues. The V segment lost 0 bases and the J segment 0 bases; nucleotides outside the gene matches: 2. Per germline, CDR1 MGHRA and CDR2 YSYEKL.

The CDR3 DNA follows: TGTGCCAGCACCCTCGGGACGGCACTAGCCAAAAACATTCAGTACTTC. Its protein product is CASTLGTALAKNIQYF. The chain is built from TRBV12-3 or TRBV12-4 and TRBJ2-4; D is perhaps TRBD1 or TRBD2 (5 bases each). Trimming left V 7 bases short and J 0 bases short, with 16 bases between. CDR3 length equals 16 residues.

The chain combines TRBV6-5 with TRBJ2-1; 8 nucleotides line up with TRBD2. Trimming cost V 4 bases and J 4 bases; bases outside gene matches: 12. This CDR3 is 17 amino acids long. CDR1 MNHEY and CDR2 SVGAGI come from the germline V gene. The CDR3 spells CASSSTGILADYNEQFF. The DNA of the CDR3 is TGTGCCAGCAGTTCGACGGGAATACTAGCGGATTACAATGAGCAGTTCTTC.

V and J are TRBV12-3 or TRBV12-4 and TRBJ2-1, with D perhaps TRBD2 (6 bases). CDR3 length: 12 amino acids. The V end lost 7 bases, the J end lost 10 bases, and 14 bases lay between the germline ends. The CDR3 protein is CASKGVGGEQFF. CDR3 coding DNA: TGTGCCAGCAAGGGTGTGGGAGGAGAGCAGTTCTTC.

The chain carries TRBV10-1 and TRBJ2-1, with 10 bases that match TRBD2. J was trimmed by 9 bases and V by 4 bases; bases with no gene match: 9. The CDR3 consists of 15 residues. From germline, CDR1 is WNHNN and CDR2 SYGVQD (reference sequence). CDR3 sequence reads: CASSAVLAGVSEQFF. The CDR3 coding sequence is TGCGCCAGCAGTGCAGTCCTAGCGGGAGTGTCTGAGCAGTTCTTC.

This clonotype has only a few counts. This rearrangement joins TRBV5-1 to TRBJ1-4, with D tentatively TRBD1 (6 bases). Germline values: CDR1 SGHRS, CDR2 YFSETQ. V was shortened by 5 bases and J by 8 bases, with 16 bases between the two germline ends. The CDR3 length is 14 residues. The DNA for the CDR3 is TGCGCCAGCAGGACTACAGGGTTGGACGAAAAACTGTTTTTT. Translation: CASRTTGLDEKLFF. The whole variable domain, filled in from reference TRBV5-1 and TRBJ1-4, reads KAGVTQTPRYLIKTRGQQVTLSCSPISGHRSVSWYQQTPGQGLQFLFEYFSETQRNKGNFPGRFSGRQFSNSRSEMNVSTLELGDSALYLCASRTTGLDEKLFFGSGTQLSVL.

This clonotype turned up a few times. The CDR3 DNA is TGTGCCAGCAGAGTAACAGAAAATGGCTACACCTTC. Residues: CASRVTENGYTF. The gene calls are TRBV2 and TRBJ1-2; D remains unclear. Germline V gene sequence: CDR1 SNHLY, CDR2 FYNNEI. CDR3 length equals 12 residues. V lost 6 bases, J lost 6 bases, and 11 bases lay in between.

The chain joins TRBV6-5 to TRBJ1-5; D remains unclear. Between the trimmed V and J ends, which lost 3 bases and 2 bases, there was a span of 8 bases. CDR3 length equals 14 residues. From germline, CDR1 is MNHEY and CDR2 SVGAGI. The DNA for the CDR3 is TGTGCCAGCAGTTATAACCGACGCAATCAGCCCCAGCATTTT. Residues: CASSYNRRNQPQHF.

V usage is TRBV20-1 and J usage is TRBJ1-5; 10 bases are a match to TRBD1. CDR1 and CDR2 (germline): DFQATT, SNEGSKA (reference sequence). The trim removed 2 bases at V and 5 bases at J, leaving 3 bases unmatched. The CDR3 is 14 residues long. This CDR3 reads CSARRGTGDQPQHF. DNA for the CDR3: TGCAGTGCTAGACGCGGGACAGGGGATCAGCCCCAGCATTTT.

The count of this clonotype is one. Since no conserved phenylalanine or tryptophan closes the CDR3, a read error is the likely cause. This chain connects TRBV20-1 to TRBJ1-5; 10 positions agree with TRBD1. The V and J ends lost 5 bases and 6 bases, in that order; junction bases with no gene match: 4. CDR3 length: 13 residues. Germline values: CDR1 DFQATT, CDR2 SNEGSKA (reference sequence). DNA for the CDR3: TGCAGTGCTGGGGGACAGGGGTTTCAGCCCCAGCATCTT. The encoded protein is CSAGGQGFQPQHL.

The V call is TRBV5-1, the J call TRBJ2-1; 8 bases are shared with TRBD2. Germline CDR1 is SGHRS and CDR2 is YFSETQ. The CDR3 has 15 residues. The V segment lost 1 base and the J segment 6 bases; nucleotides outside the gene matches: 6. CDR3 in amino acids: CASSLPAGARNEQFF. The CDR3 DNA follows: TGCGCCAGCAGCTTGCCAGCGGGAGCACGCAATGAGCAGTTCTTC.

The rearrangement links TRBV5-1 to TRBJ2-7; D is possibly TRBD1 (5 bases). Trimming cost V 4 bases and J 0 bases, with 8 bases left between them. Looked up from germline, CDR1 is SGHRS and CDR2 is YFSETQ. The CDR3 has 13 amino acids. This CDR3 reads CASSAGLSYEQYF. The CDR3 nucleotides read TGCGCCAGCAGCGCAGGGCTCTCCTACGAGCAGTACTTC.

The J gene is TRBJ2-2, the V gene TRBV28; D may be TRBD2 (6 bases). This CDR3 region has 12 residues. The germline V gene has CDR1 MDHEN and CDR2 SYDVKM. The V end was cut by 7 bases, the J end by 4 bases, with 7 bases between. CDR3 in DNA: TGTGCCAGCATGGGACTCACCGGGGAGCTGTTTTTT. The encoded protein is CASMGLTGELFF.

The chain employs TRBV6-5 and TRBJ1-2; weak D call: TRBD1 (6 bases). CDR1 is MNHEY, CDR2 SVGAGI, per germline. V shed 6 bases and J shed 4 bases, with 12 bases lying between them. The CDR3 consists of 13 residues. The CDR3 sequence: CASSKGQFYGYTF. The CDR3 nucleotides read TGTGCCAGCAGCAAGGGACAATTCTATGGCTACACCTTC.

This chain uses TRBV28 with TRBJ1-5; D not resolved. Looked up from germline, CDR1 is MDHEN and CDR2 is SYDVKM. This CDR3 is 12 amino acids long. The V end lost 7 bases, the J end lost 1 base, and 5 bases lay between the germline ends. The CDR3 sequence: CASTGSNQPQHF. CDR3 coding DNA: TGTGCCAGCACGGGGAGCAATCAGCCCCAGCATTTT.

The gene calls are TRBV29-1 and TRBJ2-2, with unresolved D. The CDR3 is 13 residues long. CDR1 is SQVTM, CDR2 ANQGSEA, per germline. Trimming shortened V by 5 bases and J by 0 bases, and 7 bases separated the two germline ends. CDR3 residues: CSVSSPNTGELFF. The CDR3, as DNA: TGCAGCGTTAGCAGCCCGAACACCGGGGAGCTGTTTTTT.

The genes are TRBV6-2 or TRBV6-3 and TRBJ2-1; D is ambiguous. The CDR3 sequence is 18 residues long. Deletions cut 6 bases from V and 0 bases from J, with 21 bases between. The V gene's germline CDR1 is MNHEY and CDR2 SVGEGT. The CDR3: CASSHPTIFIRSYNEQFF. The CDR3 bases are TGTGCCAGCAGCCACCCCACGATCTTCATCCGCTCCTACAATGAGCAGTTCTTC.

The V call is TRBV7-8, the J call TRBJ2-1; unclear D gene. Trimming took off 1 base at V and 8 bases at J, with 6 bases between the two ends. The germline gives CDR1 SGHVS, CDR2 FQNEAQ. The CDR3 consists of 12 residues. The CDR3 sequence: CASSLGSDEQFF. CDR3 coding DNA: TGTGCCAGCAGCTTAGGGTCTGATGAGCAGTTCTTC.

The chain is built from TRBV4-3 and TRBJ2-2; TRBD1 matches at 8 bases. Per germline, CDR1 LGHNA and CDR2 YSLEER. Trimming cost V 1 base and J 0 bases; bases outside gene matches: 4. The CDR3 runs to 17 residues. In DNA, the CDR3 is TGCGCCAGCAGCCAAGGTACAGGGGGTGCGAACACCGGGGAGCTGTTTTTT. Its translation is CASSQGTGGANTGELFF.

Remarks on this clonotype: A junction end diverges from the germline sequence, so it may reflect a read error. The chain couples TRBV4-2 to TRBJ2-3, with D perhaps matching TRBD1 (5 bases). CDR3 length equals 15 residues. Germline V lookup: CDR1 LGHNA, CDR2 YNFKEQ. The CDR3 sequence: CASSQEPTREDTQYF. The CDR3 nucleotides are TGCGCCAGCAGCCAAGAACCCACCAGGGAAGATACGCAGTATTTT.

The CDR3 sequence: CASSTAVGGPLEMNTEAFF. Written as DNA, the CDR3 is TGTGCCAGCAGTACCGCGGTCGGGGGGCCCCTTGAGATGAACACTGAAGCTTTCTTT. The gene calls are TRBV12-3 or TRBV12-4 and TRBJ1-1, with a possible D match to TRBD1 (6 bases). Trimming took 5 bases from V and 0 from J, leaving 25 bases between them. The CDR3 runs to 19 residues.

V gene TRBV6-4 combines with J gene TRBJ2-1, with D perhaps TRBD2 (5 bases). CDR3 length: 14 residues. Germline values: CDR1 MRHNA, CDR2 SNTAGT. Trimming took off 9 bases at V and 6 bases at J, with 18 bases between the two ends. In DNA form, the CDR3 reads TGTGCCAGACCCCCCCAGCGGCAATTCAATGAGCAGTTCTTC. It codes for CARPPQRQFNEQFF.

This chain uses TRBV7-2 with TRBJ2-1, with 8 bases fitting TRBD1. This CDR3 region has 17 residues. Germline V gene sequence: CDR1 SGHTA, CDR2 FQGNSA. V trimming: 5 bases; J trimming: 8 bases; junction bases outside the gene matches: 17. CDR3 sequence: CASSPGTGNPRRDEQFF. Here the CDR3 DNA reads TGTGCCAGCAGCCCCGGGACAGGAAACCCCAGACGCGATGAGCAGTTCTTC.

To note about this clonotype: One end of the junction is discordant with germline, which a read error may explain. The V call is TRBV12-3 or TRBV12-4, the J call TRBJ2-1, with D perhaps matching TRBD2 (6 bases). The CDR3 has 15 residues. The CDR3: CASSLLAARYNEQFF. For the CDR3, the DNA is TGTGCCAGCAGTTTATTAGCGGCCCGCTACAATGAGCAGTTCTTT.

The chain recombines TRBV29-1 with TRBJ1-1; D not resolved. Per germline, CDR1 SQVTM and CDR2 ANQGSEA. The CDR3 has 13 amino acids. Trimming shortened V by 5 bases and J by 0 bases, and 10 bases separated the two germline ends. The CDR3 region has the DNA TGCAGCGTTAGTGGCAGGCTGAACACTGAAGCTTTCTTT. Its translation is CSVSGRLNTEAFF. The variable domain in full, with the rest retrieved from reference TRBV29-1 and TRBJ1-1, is SAVISQKPSRDICQRGTSLTIQCQVDSQVTMMFWYRQQPGQSLTLIATANQGSEATYESGFVIDKFPISRPNLTFSTLTVSNMSPEDSSIYLCSVSGRLNTEAFFGQGTRLTVV.

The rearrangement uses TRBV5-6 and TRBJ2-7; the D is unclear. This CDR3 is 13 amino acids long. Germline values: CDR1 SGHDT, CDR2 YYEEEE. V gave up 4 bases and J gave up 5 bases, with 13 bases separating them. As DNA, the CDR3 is TGTGCCAGCAGCCCGAGTCATAAACACGAGCAGTACTTC. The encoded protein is CASSPSHKHEQYF.

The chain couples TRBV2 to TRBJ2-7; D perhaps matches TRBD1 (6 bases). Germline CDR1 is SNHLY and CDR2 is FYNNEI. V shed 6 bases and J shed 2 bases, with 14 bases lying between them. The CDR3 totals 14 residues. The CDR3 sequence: CASRADRTTYEQYF. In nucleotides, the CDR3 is TGTGCCAGCAGGGCTGACAGGACAACCTACGAGCAGTACTTC.

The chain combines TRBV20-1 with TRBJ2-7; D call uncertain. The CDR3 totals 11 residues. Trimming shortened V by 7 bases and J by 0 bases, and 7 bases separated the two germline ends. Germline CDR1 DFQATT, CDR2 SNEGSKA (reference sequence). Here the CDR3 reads CSVRSSYEQYF. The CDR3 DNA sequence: TGCAGTGTCAGGAGCTCCTACGAGCAGTACTTC.

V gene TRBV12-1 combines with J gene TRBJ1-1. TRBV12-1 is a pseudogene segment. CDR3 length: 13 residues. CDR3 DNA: TGTGCCAGCAGCTTTGATAGGAGGCTAGGAGCTTTCTTT. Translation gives CASSFDRRLGAFF.

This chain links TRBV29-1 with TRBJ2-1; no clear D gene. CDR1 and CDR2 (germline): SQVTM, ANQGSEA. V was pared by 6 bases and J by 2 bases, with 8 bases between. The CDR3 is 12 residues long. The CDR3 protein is CSVLSPYNEQFF. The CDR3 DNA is TGCAGCGTCCTTTCGCCCTACAATGAGCAGTTCTTC.

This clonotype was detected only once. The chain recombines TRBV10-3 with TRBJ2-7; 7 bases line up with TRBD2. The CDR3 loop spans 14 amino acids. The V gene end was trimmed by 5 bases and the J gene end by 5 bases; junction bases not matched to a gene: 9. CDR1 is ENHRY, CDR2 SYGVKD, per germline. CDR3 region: CAISRGGGANEQYF. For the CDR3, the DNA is TGTGCCATCAGTCGCGGCGGGGGAGCCAACGAGCAGTACTTC.

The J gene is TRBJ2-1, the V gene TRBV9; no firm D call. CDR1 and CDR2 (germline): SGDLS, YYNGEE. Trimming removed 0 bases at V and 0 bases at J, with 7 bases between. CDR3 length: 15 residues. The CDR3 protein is CASSVGKGSYNEQFF. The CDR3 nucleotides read TGTGCCAGCAGCGTAGGTAAAGGCTCCTACAATGAGCAGTTCTTC.